This TCR beta chain was captured in a study of blood T cell repertoires in COVID-19. The overall study: The samples span acute and convalescent COVID-19 from the United States, Italy and Spain.

The germline V gene has CDR1 LNHDA and CDR2 SQIVND (reference sequence). The CDR3 consists of 14 residues. With 7 bases clipped from V and 0 bases from J, the junction kept 5 bases outside the gene matches. As originally analysed: Reference gene primer amplification in the assay estimated nucleated cell counts. Clones were sequenced by immunoSEQ multiplex PCR, and TCRdb holds only the in-frame ones, with some missing. Clonal size and the V and J genes are those of that table, whereas D and trimming came from the DNA. The sample carries 15,000 to 19,000 clones, around 87% recorded once. This TCR derives from a man between 60 and 75 years old with acute or convalescent COVID-19. The sample comprised peripheral blood. The rearrangement links TRBV19 to TRBJ1-2, with 7 bases fitting TRBD1. The CDR3, as DNA: TGTGCCAGTACCAGGACAGGCCCTAACTATGGCTACACCTTC. The encoded protein is CASTRTGPNYGYTF.